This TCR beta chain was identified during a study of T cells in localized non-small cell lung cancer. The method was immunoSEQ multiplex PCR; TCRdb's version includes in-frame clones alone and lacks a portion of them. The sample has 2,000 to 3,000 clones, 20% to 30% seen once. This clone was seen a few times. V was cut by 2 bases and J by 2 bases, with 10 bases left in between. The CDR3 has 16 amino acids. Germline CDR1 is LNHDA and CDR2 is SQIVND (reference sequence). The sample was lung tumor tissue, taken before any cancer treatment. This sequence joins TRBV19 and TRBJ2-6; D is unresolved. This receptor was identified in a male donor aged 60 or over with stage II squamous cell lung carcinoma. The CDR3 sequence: CASSISADTGANVLTF. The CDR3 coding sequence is TGTGCCAGTAGTATATCGGCAGACACTGGGGCCAACGTCCTGACTTTC.